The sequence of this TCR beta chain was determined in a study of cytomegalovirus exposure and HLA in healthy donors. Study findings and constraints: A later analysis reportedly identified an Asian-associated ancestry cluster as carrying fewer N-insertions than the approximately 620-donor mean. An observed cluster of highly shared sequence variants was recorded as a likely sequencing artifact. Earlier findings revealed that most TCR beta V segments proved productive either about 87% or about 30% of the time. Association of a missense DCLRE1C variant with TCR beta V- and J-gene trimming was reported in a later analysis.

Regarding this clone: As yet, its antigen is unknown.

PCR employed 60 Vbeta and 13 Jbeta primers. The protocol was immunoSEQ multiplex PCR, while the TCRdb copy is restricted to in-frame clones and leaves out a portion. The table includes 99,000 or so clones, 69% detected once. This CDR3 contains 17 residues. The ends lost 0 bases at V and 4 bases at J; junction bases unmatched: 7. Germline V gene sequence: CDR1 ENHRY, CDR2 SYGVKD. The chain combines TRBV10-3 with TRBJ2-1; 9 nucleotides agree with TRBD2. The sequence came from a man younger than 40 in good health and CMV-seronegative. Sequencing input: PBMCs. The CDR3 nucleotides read TGTGCCATCAGTGAGTCGGAGGCTAGCGGGGATTACAATGAGCAGTTCTTC. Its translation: CAISESEASGDYNEQFF.